This TCR beta chain was profiled in a study of OX40 agonist ivuxolimab in advanced cancers. J gave up 6 bases and V 4 bases, and 17 bases lay outside the gene matches. The CDR3 contains 17 residues. Germline assignment: CDR1 SGHNT and CDR2 YYREEE (reference sequence). The protocol was immunoSEQ multiplex PCR, while the TCRdb copy is restricted to in-frame clones and leaves out a portion. The sample holds 60,000 to 75,000 clones; approximately 91% are singletons and the top ten take approximately 5.4%. The sequence was collected from an adult with an advanced solid tumor such as melanoma, head and neck, liver or kidney cancer. The chain joins TRBV5-4 to TRBJ1-1, with TRBD1 matching over 8 bases. The sample consisted of CD4+ or CD8+ T cells sorted from blood, taken in a trial of the OX40 agonist ivuxolimab. This CDR3 reads CASSAWRTGRAHAEAFF. The CDR3 region has the DNA TGTGCCAGCAGCGCCTGGCGGACAGGGAGGGCCCACGCTGAAGCTTTCTTT.